This TCR beta chain was recovered during a study of T cells after yellow fever vaccination. Study summary: CD3, CD45RA, CCR7 and CD95 were used to sort EM, EMRA, CM and Tscm memory subsets.

This clonotype was seen at least ten times. Regarding the study as a whole: Although the secondary response was weaker, it peaked faster, at day 5 versus 15.

5'RACE template switching produced TCR cDNA carrying a universal primer site and UMIs. TCRdb re-analysed the 5' RACE reads in MiXCR, keeping a single row per CDR3 protein. Of over 20,000 distinct CDR3 sequences listed, under 7% are singletons. This receptor was obtained from a man aged 30-40 years who received the YFV17D yellow fever vaccine. Sequencing was performed on PBMCs, either bulk or a sorted T-cell subset (CD4+, CD8+, memory, or dextramer-sorted; not recorded which), taken 15 days after the yellow fever booster vaccination.

In DNA, the CDR3 is TGTGCCAGCAGGGCTCTGGGTATTAGCACAGATACGCAGTATTTT. As protein: CASRALGISTDTQYF. This rearrangement joins TRBV27 to TRBJ2-3; D not certain. The CDR3 spans 15 residues. CDR1 and CDR2 (germline): MNHEY, SMNVEV (reference sequence). V shed 6 bases and J shed 0 bases, with 13 bases lying between them.